The present TCR beta chain was sequenced within a study of blood T cell repertoires in COVID-19. Sequencing was performed with immunoSEQ multiplex PCR; in TCRdb, only in-frame clones are kept and a portion is missing. Here the sample spans fewer than 75,000 clones, 85% to 90% being singletons. The sequencing input was peripheral blood. This TCR derives from a man between 45 and 60 years old with active COVID-19.

The chain's CDR3 is CSVRTGTGVNQPQHF. In DNA, the CDR3 is TGCAGCGTCCGAACCGGGACAGGGGTCAATCAGCCCCAGCATTTT. The gene calls are TRBV29-1 and TRBJ1-5, with 10 bases aligning to TRBD1. The trim removed 6 bases at V and 3 bases at J, leaving 8 bases unmatched. CDR3 size: 15 residues. Germline V gene lookup returns CDR1 SQVTM and CDR2 ANQGSEA.